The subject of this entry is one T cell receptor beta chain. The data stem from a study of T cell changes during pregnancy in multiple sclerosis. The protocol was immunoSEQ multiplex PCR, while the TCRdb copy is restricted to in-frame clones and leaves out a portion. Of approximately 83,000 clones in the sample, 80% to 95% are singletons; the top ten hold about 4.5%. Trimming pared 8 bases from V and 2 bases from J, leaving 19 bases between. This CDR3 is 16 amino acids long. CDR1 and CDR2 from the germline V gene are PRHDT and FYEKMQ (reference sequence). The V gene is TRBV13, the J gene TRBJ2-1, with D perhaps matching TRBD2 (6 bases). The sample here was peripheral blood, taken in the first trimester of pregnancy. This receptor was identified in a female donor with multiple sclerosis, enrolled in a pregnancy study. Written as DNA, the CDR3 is TGTGCCAGCCTCCAATCCGGGGGATTAACCTACAATGAGCAGTTCTTC. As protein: CASLQSGGLTYNEQFF.